Below, one TCR beta chain is given with its context. In the original analysis: The assay estimated nucleated cells by amplifying reference gene primers. Generated by immunoSEQ multiplex PCR, the TCRdb table keeps only in-frame clones and is missing some. V and J calls and clone size follow that table, whereas D and trimming were derived from the DNA. The sample has roughly 250,000 clones, approximately 86% seen once. The record originates from a study of blood T cell repertoires in COVID-19. Study details: T cells, B-cell-depleted T cells, or PBMCs provided the cDNA or gDNA that served as material.

Those enrolled, adults aged roughly 18 to 95 years, came from about two dozen US areas. After removal of 2 bases from V and 1 base from J, the junction contained 5 bases not matched to a gene. This CDR3 has 15 amino acids. Germline CDR1 and CDR2: MGHRA and YSYEKL. The material sequenced was PBMCs or T cells enriched from blood (not recorded which). This sequence joins TRBV4-1 and TRBJ2-7, with 7 bases aligning to TRBD1. This clonotype was sampled from a woman between 35 and 50 years old with acute COVID-19. CDR3 protein: CASSQPGTASYEQYF. DNA for the CDR3: TGCGCCAGCAGCCAACCCGGGACAGCTTCCTACGAGCAGTACTTC.